A single sample is the source of the 24 T cell receptor beta chains below, sequenced in a study of a mutant IDH1 vaccine in newly diagnosed glioma. The antigens these receptors bind are not known. TCRdb keeps only in-frame clones here, not all; method: immunoSEQ multiplex PCR. There are about 20,000 clones in the sample; almost 85% occur only once, and roughly 13% lies in the top ten. Documented time point: week 23, last vaccination. Doses consisted of 300 ug of mutant IDH1 20-mer peptide each, paired with topical imiquimod. This specimen consisted of PBMCs, obtained from a glioma patient whose treatment included an IDH1 peptide vaccine. All receptors come from a man younger than 40 with glioma.

The rearrangement joins TRBV6-5 to TRBJ1-2, with D hard to call. V gave up 2 bases and J gave up 0 bases, with 4 bases separating them. The CDR3 sequence is 13 residues long. The germline V gene has CDR1 MNHEY and CDR2 SVGAGI. DNA for the CDR3: TGTGCCAGCAGTTACGAGGCTAACTATGGCTACACCTTC. It yields the protein CASSYEANYGYTF.

The sample holds a few counts of this clone. J is TRBJ1-1 and V is TRBV5-1; D gene ambiguous. The CDR3 totals 15 residues. Germline V gene sequence: CDR1 SGHRS, CDR2 YFSETQ. Trimming cost V 1 base and J 3 bases, with 13 bases left between them. The CDR3 loop reads CASSLRTGGDTEAFF. The CDR3 region has the DNA TGCGCCAGCAGCTTGCGGACGGGTGGGGACACTGAAGCTTTCTTT.

Comments on this clone: The junction departs from germline at one end; a sequencing error may be responsible. The rearrangement joins TRBV9 to TRBJ2-5; D perhaps matches TRBD2 (6 bases). The CDR3 runs 13 residues. The germline CDR1 and CDR2 sequences are SGDLS and YYNGEE. The CDR3 DNA sequence: TGTGCCAGCAGCGAGACTAGTCAAGGGACCCAGTACTTC. It yields the protein CASSETSQGTQYF.

The V and J genes are TRBV5-8 and TRBJ2-1; D gene uncertain. In germline, CDR1 is SGHTS, CDR2 YDEGEE. Trimming removed 5 bases from V and 9 bases from J, with 6 bases in between. This CDR3 has 10 amino acids. CDR3 in DNA: TGTGCCAGCAGACGAAGTGAGCAGTTCTTC. Amino acids: CASRRSEQFF.

The genes are TRBV7-9 and TRBJ1-5; D unresolved. Germline V gene lookup returns CDR1 SEHNR and CDR2 FQNEAQ (reference sequence). V lost 1 base and J lost 7, with 5 bases in between. There are 12 residues in the CDR3. CDR3: CASSLDHQPQHF. In nucleotides, the CDR3 is TGTGCCAGCAGCTTAGACCACCAGCCCCAGCATTTT.

V gene TRBV14 combines with J gene TRBJ1-2; 7 bases agree with TRBD1. CDR3 length: 16 amino acids. The germline V gene has CDR1 SGHDN and CDR2 FVKESK. After removal of 0 bases from V and 2 bases from J, the junction contained 6 bases not matched to a gene. CDR3 bases: TGTGCCAGCAGCCAAGAGGGGACAGCTGCGAACTATGGCTACACCTTC. This sequence encodes CASSQEGTAANYGYTF. Full variable domain (outside the CDR3, taken from reference TRBV14 and TRBJ1-2): EAGVTQFPSHSVIEKGQTVTLRCDPISGHDNLYWYRRVMGKEIKFLLHFVKESKQDESGMPNNRFLAERTGGTYSTLKVQPAELEDSGVYFCASSQEGTAANYGYTFGSGTRLTVV.

This chain links TRBV6-4 with TRBJ2-3, with 7 bases lining up with TRBD2. J was trimmed by 1 base and V by 4 bases; bases with no gene match: 5. Germline assignment: CDR1 MRHNA and CDR2 SNTAGT. The CDR3 sequence is 15 residues long. CDR3 sequence: CASSAAGEGTDTQYF. CDR3 nucleotides: TGTGCCAGCAGTGCGGCGGGAGAGGGCACAGATACGCAGTATTTT.

V is TRBV5-1 and J is TRBJ2-4; D perhaps matches TRBD2 (7 bases). CDR1 and CDR2 (germline): SGHRS, YFSETQ. The CDR3 runs to 15 residues. V was cut by 4 bases and J by 1 base, with 12 bases left in between. CDR3 DNA: TGCGCCAGCAGCGAGGGGGGGCTGGCCAAAAACATTCAGTACTTC. As protein: CASSEGGLAKNIQYF.

This clone was counted once. The genes are TRBV6-1 and TRBJ2-5; tentative D call: TRBD1 (5 bases). The germline V and J ends were trimmed by 2 bases and 5 bases, with 18 bases remaining between them. Germline CDR1 MNHNS, CDR2 SASEGT. The CDR3 is 16 amino acids. For the CDR3, the DNA is TGTGCCAGCAGTGAATCGGTGGCAGGGAATGGGGAGACCCAGTACTTC. It codes for CASSESVAGNGETQYF.

The rearrangement uses TRBV2 and TRBJ1-1; TRBD1 might be the D (5 bases). The CDR3 length is 14 residues. V was pared by 8 bases and J by 8 bases, with 21 bases between. Germline V gene sequence: CDR1 SNHLY, CDR2 FYNNEI. CDR3 sequence (DNA): TGTGCCAGCGGCCCGTTAGGGACGAGCACCGAAGCTTTCTTT. Amino acids: CASGPLGTSTEAFF. The complete variable domain, with remaining parts taken from reference TRBV2 and TRBJ1-1, reads EPEVTQTPSHQVTQMGQEVILRCVPISNHLYFYWYRQILGQKVEFLVSFYNNEISEKSEIFDDQFSVERPDGSNFTLKIRSTKLEDSAMYFCASGPLGTSTEAFFGQGTRLTVV.

This chain connects TRBV5-4 to TRBJ2-1; TRBD2 is a possible D gene (7 bases). The V and J ends lost 4 bases and 8 bases respectively, with 19 bases between them. The CDR3 sequence is 15 residues long. CDR1 is SGHNT and CDR2 is YYREEE in the germline V gene (reference sequence). The DNA of the CDR3 is TGTGCCAGCAGCCCAAGCGGGACAAGAGGACATGAGCAGTTCTTC. Its protein product is CASSPSGTRGHEQFF.

J is TRBJ2-7 and V is TRBV19, with TRBD2 matching 8 bases. Trimming took 8 bases from V and 5 from J; bases not matched to a gene: 5. CDR1 is LNHDA, CDR2 SQIVND, per germline (reference sequence). The CDR3 is made up of 12 amino acids. This CDR3 is CASLGRANEQYF. The CDR3 region has the DNA TGTGCCAGTCTCGGGAGGGCCAACGAGCAGTACTTC.

This chain links TRBV2 with TRBJ1-2, with D unresolved. Germline CDR1 is SNHLY and CDR2 is FYNNEI. V lost 5 bases and J 2 bases, leaving 9 bases between the germline ends. The CDR3 is 13 residues long. CDR3 sequence: CASSSDGNYGYTF. The CDR3 nucleotides read TGTGCCAGCAGTTCGGACGGCAACTATGGCTACACCTTC.

The gene calls are TRBV18 and TRBJ1-1; D gene uncertain. This CDR3 region has 15 residues. V lost 0 bases, J lost 0 bases, and 8 bases lay in between. The germline CDR1 and CDR2 sequences are KGHSH and LQKENI. Here the CDR3 reads CASSPPGRLNTEAFF. DNA of the CDR3: TGTGCCAGCTCACCACCGGGCAGACTGAACACTGAAGCTTTCTTT.

Here the CDR3 reads CSVEKGRGTEAFF. CDR3 bases: TGCAGCGTTGAGAAGGGGCGAGGAACTGAAGCTTTCTTT. This chain connects TRBV29-1 to TRBJ1-1; TRBD1 might be the D (5 bases). The germline gives CDR1 SQVTM, CDR2 ANQGSEA. This CDR3 contains 13 residues. V dropped 3 bases and J dropped 5 bases, with 13 bases sitting between them. Supplemented by reference TRBV29-1 and TRBJ1-1, the full variable domain reads SAVISQKPSRDICQRGTSLTIQCQVDSQVTMMFWYRQQPGQSLTLIATANQGSEATYESGFVIDKFPISRPNLTFSTLTVSNMSPEDSSIYLCSVEKGRGTEAFFGQGTRLTVV.

This chain uses TRBV19 with TRBJ1-5; a weak D match, TRBD1 (6 bases). V was clipped by 5 bases and J by 6 bases, with 17 bases between them. Germline CDR1 reads LNHDA; CDR2 reads SQIVND (reference sequence). The CDR3 spans 15 residues. CDR3 in DNA: TGTGCCAGTAGTGGGATTAACAGGGCCGTTCAGCCCCAGCATTTT. Translated: CASSGINRAVQPQHF.

In its sample, this clone was seen a few times. The V call is TRBV7-9, the J call TRBJ1-1; 7 nucleotides align to TRBD1. The CDR3 has 16 residues. The germline V gene has CDR1 SEHNR and CDR2 FQNEAQ (reference sequence). V was clipped by 3 bases and J by 3 bases; unmatched bases: 10. This CDR3 reads CASSFGKGAGDTEAFF. The CDR3 nucleotides are TGTGCCAGCAGCTTCGGGAAGGGGGCCGGGGACACTGAAGCTTTCTTT.

The chain recombines TRBV18 with TRBJ2-1; weak D call: TRBD2 (7 bases). The CDR3 extends over 14 amino acids. V lost 9 bases, J lost 3 bases, and 15 bases lay in between. Germline V gene data show CDR1 as KGHSH and CDR2 as LQKENI. CDR3 DNA: TGTGCCAGTTCGAAGGGGGGGAGCTACAATGAGCAGTTCTTC. Its translation: CASSKGGSYNEQFF. Based on the CDR3 plus reference TRBV18 and TRBJ2-1, the full variable domain is NAGVMQNPRHLVRRRGQEARLRCSPMKGHSHVYWYRQLPEEGLKFMVYLQKENIIDESGMPKERFSAEFPKEGPSILRIQQVVRGDSAAYFCASSKGGSYNEQFFGPGTRLTVL.

The chain employs TRBV5-1 and TRBJ2-7, with 10 positions matching TRBD2. The CDR3 covers 15 residues. The V gene end was trimmed by 0 bases and the J gene end by 3 bases; junction bases not matched to a gene: 3. Germline CDR1 SGHRS, CDR2 YFSETQ. In nucleotides, the CDR3 is TGCGCCAGCAGCTTGGCTAGCGGGAGTGGCTACGAGCAGTACTTC. Residues: CASSLASGSGYEQYF.

The V call is TRBV12-5, the J call TRBJ1-1, with D maybe TRBD1 (6 bases). Germline V gene sequence: CDR1 LGHNT, CDR2 FRNRAP. The CDR3 has 14 residues. V was pared by 1 base and J by 1 base, with 7 bases between. The DNA for the CDR3 is TGTGCTAGTGGTTTGGGACAGGCGAACACTGAAGCTTTCTTT. Translation gives CASGLGQANTEAFF.

The chain joins TRBV19 to TRBJ1-2; no clear D. Germline V gene sequence: CDR1 LNHDA, CDR2 SQIVND (reference sequence). The V end was cut by 6 bases, the J end by 2 bases, with 10 bases between. The CDR3 totals 13 residues. The CDR3, as DNA: TGTGCCAGTAGGCTAGACGGAAACTATGGCTACACCTTC. Translating it yields CASRLDGNYGYTF.

This rearrangement joins TRBV6-5 to TRBJ2-7; D not certain. Trimming shortened V by 4 bases and J by 3 bases, and 13 bases separated the two germline ends. Germline V gene sequence: CDR1 MNHEY, CDR2 SVGAGI. CDR3 length equals 14 residues. This CDR3 reads CASSSTAWFYEQYF. The CDR3 DNA sequence: TGTGCCAGCAGTTCAACAGCGTGGTTCTACGAGCAGTACTTC.

This sequence joins TRBV6-1 and TRBJ2-7; D ambiguous. The CDR3 extends over 14 amino acids. Germline loops: CDR1 MNHNS, CDR2 SASEGT. V was clipped by 1 base and J by 3 bases, with 10 bases between them. CDR3 DNA: TGTGCCAGCAGTGAAGGCCCGACGGGCTACGAGCAGTACTTC. Its protein product is CASSEGPTGYEQYF.

The chain couples TRBV5-1 to TRBJ1-2; 10 nucleotides match TRBD1. This CDR3 is 16 amino acids long. In germline, CDR1 is SGHRS, CDR2 YFSETQ. Trimming took 4 bases from V and 1 from J; bases not matched to a gene: 7. Here the CDR3 reads CASSPTGGDINYGYTF. The CDR3 coding sequence is TGCGCCAGCAGCCCGACAGGGGGCGATATTAACTATGGCTACACCTTC. The entire variable domain, with the rest obtained from reference TRBV5-1 and TRBJ1-2, is as follows: KAGVTQTPRYLIKTRGQQVTLSCSPISGHRSVSWYQQTPGQGLQFLFEYFSETQRNKGNFPGRFSGRQFSNSRSEMNVSTLELGDSALYLCASSPTGGDINYGYTFGSGTRLTVV.